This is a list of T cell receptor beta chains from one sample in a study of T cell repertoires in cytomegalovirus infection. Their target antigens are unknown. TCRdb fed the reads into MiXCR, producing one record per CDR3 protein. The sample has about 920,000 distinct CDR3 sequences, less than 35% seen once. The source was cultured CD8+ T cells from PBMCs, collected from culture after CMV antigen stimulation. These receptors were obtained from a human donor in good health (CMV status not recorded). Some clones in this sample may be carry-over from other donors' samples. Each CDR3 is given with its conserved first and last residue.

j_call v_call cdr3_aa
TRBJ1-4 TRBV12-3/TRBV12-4 CASSLTETQGNEKLFF
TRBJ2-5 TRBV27 CASSLSPGTGLTQYF
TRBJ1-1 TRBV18 CASSPPGGVNTEAFF
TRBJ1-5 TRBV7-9 CASSAEYNQPQHF
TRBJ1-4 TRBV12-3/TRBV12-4 CASSFAATNEKLFF
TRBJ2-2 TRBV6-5 CASTSSWSRLGGELFF
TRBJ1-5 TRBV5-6 CASSASVPFHQPQHF
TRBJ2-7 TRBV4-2 CASSQDLRGASYEQYF
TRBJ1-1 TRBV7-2 CASSAGPSTEAFF
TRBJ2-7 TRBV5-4 CASSSDLLSYEQYF
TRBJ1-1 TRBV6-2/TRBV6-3 CASSYPTGGYTEAFF
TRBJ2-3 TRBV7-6 CASSLAGWFAGGSTDTQYF
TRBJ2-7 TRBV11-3 CASSLASRDRDEQYF
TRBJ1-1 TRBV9 CASSHSPRGMNTEAFF
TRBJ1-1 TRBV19 CASSIARPTNTEAFF
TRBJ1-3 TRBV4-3 CASSQDLAGLSGNTIYF
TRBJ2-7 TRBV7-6 CASNRGLPPYEQYF
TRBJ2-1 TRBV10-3 CAIRPGGPYNEQFF
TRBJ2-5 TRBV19 CASSIRLAAATQIQETQYF
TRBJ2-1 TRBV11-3 CASSRRESHSYNEQFF
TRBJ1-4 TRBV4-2 CASSQDPGSDEKLFF
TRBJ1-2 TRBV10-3 CAISEIIPGTTLYGYTF
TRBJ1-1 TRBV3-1 CASSHDRIQGSEAFF
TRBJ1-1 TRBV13 CASSLGLWDTNTEAFF